This record looks at one T cell receptor (beta chain) sequence and its context. Its specificity is not known. This sample stems from a study of T cell responses to AZD1222 COVID-19 vaccine. Study-level points and caveats: Vaccination with two AZD1222 doses was followed by a rise in Spike-specific TCR breadth and depth. Baseline serology detected seropositivity in only 6 or 7 AZD1222 recipients. Possibly, clonal diversity was underestimated; donors were largely white British and included more females.

Here immunoSEQ multiplex PCR was the method, and the copy in TCRdb shows in-frame clones only, minus some. Altogether about 100,000 clones are present, around nine tenths being singletons, with the ten largest covering roughly 3%. The V and J ends lost 4 bases and 6 bases, in that order; junction bases with no gene match: 6. CDR3 length equals 13 residues. Germline-derived CDR1 and CDR2 are LGHDT and YNNKEL (reference sequence). The TCR sequence derives from an adult in good health. The sample in question was peripheral blood, obtained on day 0 of AZD1222 vaccination. This chain links TRBV3-1 (or the pseudogene TRBV3-2) with TRBJ2-7; 7 bases are shared with TRBD2. CDR3 loop: CASSRDYPGEQYF. CDR3 bases: TGTGCCAGCAGCCGGGACTATCCGGGCGAGCAGTACTTC.